The 31 T cell receptor beta chains in this list originate from one sample, sequenced in a study of CD8 T cells in ankylosing spondylitis. MiXCR, applied by TCRdb to the 5' RACE reads, yields one record per CDR3 protein. Of roughly 150,000 distinct CDR3 sequences detected, roughly 31% appear once; the ten largest clones hold about 6.3%. Sequencing was carried out using synovial fluid, either unsorted or a sorted T cell fraction (not recorded which). The receptors were sampled from a male donor with ankylosing spondylitis.

This clonotype came up once. This CDR3 is CASSERTSGTEAFF. The DNA for the CDR3 is TGTGCCAGCAGTGAGCGGACCTCGGGGACTGAAGCTTTCTTT. V gene TRBV2 combines with J gene TRBJ1-1, with no clear D. Trimming took 3 bases from V and 5 from J, leaving 13 bases between them. Germline loops: CDR1 SNHLY, CDR2 FYNNEI. This CDR3 contains 14 residues.

The chain joins TRBV20-1 to TRBJ2-1; D could derive from TRBD1 or TRBD2 (5 bases each). The CDR3 contains 12 residues. V was trimmed by 3 bases and J by 14 bases, leaving 17 bases between them. The germline V gene has CDR1 DFQATT and CDR2 SNEGSKA (reference sequence). The DNA of the CDR3 is TGCAGTGCTAGGAGGGGCGGTGGGGAGAAGTTCTTC. Translated: CSARRGGGEKFF.

The chain is built from TRBV7-8 and TRBJ2-1; D ambiguous. From germline, CDR1 is SGHVS and CDR2 FQNEAQ. With 0 bases removed from V and 2 bases from J, the gap between germline ends came to 8 bases. This CDR3 comprises 15 residues. CDR3 DNA sequence: TGTGCCAGCAGCTTAGCAGCCAGGACCTACAATGAGCAGTTCTTC. Its protein product is CASSLAARTYNEQFF.

The chain links TRBV12-3 or TRBV12-4 to TRBJ2-1, with D possibly being TRBD2 (5 bases). The CDR3 extends over 11 amino acids. V was cut by 6 bases and J by 9 bases, with 9 bases left in between. In DNA, the CDR3 is TGTGCCAGCAGGGGTGAGGGTGAGCAGTTCTTC. It encodes CASRGEGEQFF.

This clonotype showed up many times. The CDR3, as DNA: TGCAGTGCTAGAGGAATTGAAGCTTTCTTT. Its protein is CSARGIEAFF. V gene TRBV20-1 combines with J gene TRBJ1-1, with no clear D. Germline CDR1 DFQATT, CDR2 SNEGSKA (reference sequence). The CDR3 runs 10 residues. V was shortened by 1 base and J by 7 bases, with 4 bases between the two germline ends.

The V call is TRBV12-3 or TRBV12-4, the J call TRBJ1-5; tentatively, D is TRBD1 (5 bases). V dropped 3 bases and J dropped 1 base, with 10 bases sitting between them. This CDR3 is built from 15 residues. The CDR3 here is CASSFWRGSNQPQHF. The CDR3 DNA reads as TGTGCCAGCAGTTTTTGGCGGGGGAGCAATCAGCCCCAGCATTTT.

CDR3 in DNA: TGCAGTGCTAGCCAAGGGACAGCCTACGAGCAGTACTTC. Its protein product is CSASQGTAYEQYF. The V call is TRBV20-1, the J call TRBJ2-7; 7 nucleotides agree with TRBD1. Germline CDR1 is DFQATT and CDR2 is SNEGSKA (reference sequence). The J segment lost 2 bases and the V segment lost 3 bases, leaving 4 bases of the junction unmatched. This CDR3 comprises 13 residues.

This clonotype was counted a single time. This rearrangement joins TRBV3-1 to TRBJ1-5; TRBD1 matches at 9 bases. This CDR3 comprises 15 residues. The J segment lost 1 base and the V segment lost 4 bases, leaving 2 bases of the junction unmatched. Germline V gene lookup returns CDR1 LGHDT and CDR2 YNNKEL (reference sequence). CDR3 loop: CASSLGTGSNQPQHF. The CDR3 DNA reads as TGTGCCAGCAGCCTTGGGACAGGGAGCAATCAGCCCCAGCATTTT.

V gene TRBV28 combines with J gene TRBJ1-2, with TRBD1 matching 7 bases. Germline CDR1 reads MDHEN; CDR2 reads SYDVKM. Trimming took 7 bases from V and 4 from J; bases not matched to a gene: 12. The length of the CDR3 is 15 residues. CDR3 loop: CASTLIGGAGYGYTF. CDR3 bases: TGTGCCAGCACCCTGATAGGGGGCGCGGGCTATGGCTACACCTTC.

By frequency in the sample, this clonotype is medium-sized. CDR3 region: CASSQDIGGVYNEQFF. The CDR3 bases are TGCGCCAGCAGCCAAGATATCGGGGGGGTATACAATGAGCAGTTCTTC. The chain links TRBV4-1 to TRBJ2-1; 8 positions agree with TRBD2. The CDR3 contains 16 residues. Trimming cost V 0 bases and J 4 bases; bases outside gene matches: 5. Germline V gene lookup returns CDR1 MGHRA and CDR2 YSYEKL.

This clonotype was observed at least ten times. The chain employs TRBV12-3 or TRBV12-4 and TRBJ1-5, with a weak D call TRBD1 (6 bases). Trimming removed 2 bases from V and 2 bases from J, with 10 bases in between. The CDR3 extends over 15 amino acids. Here the CDR3 reads CASSLWGAGNQPQHF. The CDR3 coding sequence is TGTGCCAGCAGTTTATGGGGGGCGGGCAATCAGCCCCAGCATTTT.

This clonotype was seen more than once but under ten times. The chain recombines TRBV4-2 with TRBJ2-2; TRBD2 aligns across 11 bases. J lost 2 bases, V lost 4 bases, and 3 bases had no gene match. The CDR3 totals 16 residues. The V gene's germline CDR1 is LGHNA and CDR2 YNFKEQ. The CDR3: CASSPRLAGNTGELFF. The CDR3 region has the DNA TGTGCCAGCAGCCCCAGACTAGCGGGAAACACCGGGGAGCTGTTTTTT.

This clonotype has a handful of counts. The chain links TRBV9 to TRBJ1-1; TRBD1 is a possible D gene (5 bases). CDR3 length equals 15 residues. Between the trimmed V and J ends, which lost 3 bases and 5 bases, there was a span of 17 bases. Germline loops: CDR1 SGDLS, CDR2 YYNGEE. The DNA of the CDR3 is TGTGCCAGCAGCGGGGCCGAGCAGGGCCGAACTGAAGCTTTCTTT. As protein: CASSGAEQGRTEAFF.

This clonotype was picked up many times. The chain joins TRBV7-9 to TRBJ1-1; 10 bases agree with TRBD1. CDR1 and CDR2 from the germline V gene are SEHNR and FQNEAQ (reference sequence). CDR3 size: 16 residues. With V trimmed by 6 bases and J by 4 bases, 11 bases remained unmatched. As DNA, the CDR3 is TGTGCCAGCAGTTACCGGACAGGGGGATTGGGCACTGAAGCTTTCTTT. This sequence encodes CASSYRTGGLGTEAFF.

This clonotype appeared once. This sequence joins TRBV28 and TRBJ1-1; no definite D call. Germline V gives CDR1 MDHEN, CDR2 SYDVKM. CDR3 length: 12 amino acids. The V and J ends lost 10 bases and 7 bases respectively, with 16 bases between them. The CDR3 sequence: CATGMTQNEAFF. CDR3 bases: TGTGCCACCGGGATGACACAGAATGAAGCTTTCTTT. Looking up the rest from reference TRBV28 and TRBJ1-1 gives the full variable domain: DVKVTQSSRYLVKRTGEKVFLECVQDMDHENMFWYRQDPGLGLRLIYFSYDVKMKEKGDIPEGYSVSREKKERFSLILESASTNQTSMYLCATGMTQNEAFFGQGTRLTVV.

The chain has TRBV6-1 and TRBJ2-2; tentative D call: TRBD2 (6 bases). This CDR3 contains 15 residues. Trimming pared 4 bases from V and 1 base from J, leaving 10 bases between. Germline V gene sequence: CDR1 MNHNS, CDR2 SASEGT. The CDR3 region has the DNA TGTGCCAGCAGTGGAGCGGGTGTGAACACCGGGGAGCTGTTTTTT. As protein: CASSGAGVNTGELFF.

This clonotype was observed a few times. The chain uses TRBV2 and TRBJ2-3, with D hard to call. The germline V gene encodes CDR1 SNHLY and CDR2 FYNNEI. The V end was cut by 3 bases, the J end by 1 base, with 14 bases between. There are 16 residues in the CDR3. CDR3 sequence reads: CASSDGRLLRTDTQYF. As DNA, the CDR3 is TGTGCCAGCAGTGACGGACGCCTCCTTCGCACAGATACGCAGTATTTT.

Many counts were recorded for this clonotype. The V call is TRBV12-3 or TRBV12-4, the J call TRBJ2-5, with a weak D call TRBD2 (5 bases). There are 14 residues in the CDR3. Trimming pared 0 bases from V and 4 bases from J, leaving 9 bases between. The CDR3 coding sequence is TGTGCCAGCAGTTTAGCGCGAAGCGGAGAGACCCAGTACTTC. It is translated as CASSLARSGETQYF.

The chain combines TRBV10-3 with TRBJ2-7; a possible D gene is TRBD2 (5 bases). The germline V gene has CDR1 ENHRY and CDR2 SYGVKD. Trimming shortened V by 4 bases and J by 4 bases, and 11 bases separated the two germline ends. CDR3 length equals 13 residues. CDR3 protein: CAISGDREYEQYF. The CDR3 DNA follows: TGTGCCATCAGTGGAGACCGGGAATACGAGCAGTACTTC.

This clonotype has ten or more counts. J is TRBJ2-7 and V is TRBV7-9; unclear D gene. From germline, CDR1 is SEHNR and CDR2 FQNEAQ (reference sequence). The CDR3 spans 14 residues. Trimming took off 4 bases at V and 2 bases at J, with 12 bases between the two ends. The CDR3 sequence: CASSYYPATYEQYF. The DNA of the CDR3 is TGTGCCAGCAGCTACTACCCCGCCACCTACGAGCAGTACTTC. The whole variable domain, remainder taken from reference TRBV7-9 and TRBJ2-7, is DTGVSQNPRHKITKRGQNVTFRCDPISEHNRLYWYRQTLGQGPEFLTYFQNEAQLEKSRLLSDRFSAERPKGSFSTLEIQRTEQGDSAMYLCASSYYPATYEQYFGPGTRLTVT.

The rearrangement uses TRBV7-3 and TRBJ2-3; D not resolved. Trimming took off 5 bases at V and 10 bases at J, with 16 bases between the two ends. The CDR3 runs to 13 residues. Per germline, CDR1 SGHTA and CDR2 FQGTGA. The CDR3 DNA reads as TGTGCCAGCAGCGTCCCGGGCGCTGCTGCGCAGTATTTT. Amino acid sequence: CASSVPGAAAQYF.

This clonotype turned up a few times. This chain uses TRBV7-9 with TRBJ2-2; D is uncertain. In germline, CDR1 is SEHNR, CDR2 FQNEAQ (reference sequence). The CDR3 is 13 amino acids. Between the trimmed V and J ends, which lost 1 base and 7 bases, there was a span of 7 bases. The CDR3 reads CASSLVLGGELFF. The CDR3 DNA is TGTGCCAGCAGCTTAGTGTTGGGCGGGGAGCTGTTTTTT.

V is TRBV5-1 and J is TRBJ2-7, with D perhaps assigned TRBD1 or TRBD2 (5 bases each). V lost 5 bases to trimming and J lost 0 bases, with 9 bases between them. Germline loops: CDR1 SGHRS, CDR2 YFSETQ. CDR3 length equals 13 residues. The CDR3: CASSRDDSYEQYF. The DNA of the CDR3 is TGCGCCAGCAGTCGGGACGACTCCTACGAGCAGTACTTC.

On this clonotype: An end of the junction differs from the germline gene, which may be a read error. The genes are TRBV14 and TRBJ2-1, with 8 bases that match TRBD1. Looked up from germline, CDR1 is SGHDN and CDR2 is FVKESK. CDR3 length: 15 amino acids. CDR3 in amino acids: CASSQLDRVYNEQFF. DNA of the CDR3: TGCGCCAGCAGCCAACTGGACAGGGTTTACAATGAGCAGTTCTTC.

Many counts were recorded for this clonotype. The chain is built from TRBV7-9 and TRBJ2-1, with 11 bases that match TRBD1. Looked up from germline, CDR1 is SEHNR and CDR2 is FQNEAQ (reference sequence). The CDR3 has 16 amino acids. With V trimmed by 3 bases and J by 5 bases, 6 bases remained unmatched. CDR3 in amino acids: CASSLVRDRGDNEQFF. CDR3 nucleotide sequence: TGTGCCAGCAGCTTGGTGAGGGACAGGGGGGACAATGAGCAGTTCTTC.

In this sample, this clonotype is medium-sized. The V gene is TRBV20-1, the J gene TRBJ2-1, with 14 nucleotides matching TRBD2. V gave up 5 bases and J gave up 6 bases; unmatched junction bases: 6. Germline CDR1 is DFQATT and CDR2 is SNEGSKA (reference sequence). This CDR3 contains 15 residues. CDR3 sequence reads: CSALRLAGGPNEQFF. CDR3 coding DNA: TGCAGTGCTTTACGACTAGCGGGAGGGCCCAATGAGCAGTTCTTC.

This chain connects TRBV20-1 to TRBJ1-4; 7 nucleotides line up with TRBD1. The V and J ends lost 6 bases and 5 bases, in that order; junction bases with no gene match: 9. This CDR3 contains 14 residues. The V gene's germline CDR1 is DFQATT and CDR2 SNEGSKA (reference sequence). Written as DNA, the CDR3 is TGCAGTGCCCAGGGGGGACACCTCAATGAAAAACTGTTTTTT. Translation: CSAQGGHLNEKLFF.

V gene TRBV20-1 combines with J gene TRBJ2-7; 8 bases fit TRBD2. Germline CDR1 and CDR2: DFQATT and SNEGSKA (reference sequence). Trimming at V came to 0 bases and at J to 2 bases, leaving 12 bases not matched to a gene. This CDR3 is built from 17 residues. This CDR3 reads CSARDSLERELAYEQYF. In DNA form, the CDR3 reads TGCAGTGCTAGAGATTCTCTTGAGCGGGAGTTGGCCTACGAGCAGTACTTC.

This clonotype has a count of ten or more. The V gene is TRBV20-1, the J gene TRBJ1-6, with D maybe TRBD1 (6 bases). V shed 6 bases and J shed 6 bases, with 15 bases lying between them. The length of the CDR3 is 14 residues. In germline, CDR1 is DFQATT, CDR2 SNEGSKA (reference sequence). The CDR3 is CSATPGGVNSPLHF. For the CDR3, the DNA is TGCAGTGCGACCCCGGGGGGCGTTAATTCACCCCTCCACTTT.

In its sample, this clonotype was seen a few times. The chain recombines TRBV12-3 or TRBV12-4 with TRBJ2-1; D is unclear. V was shortened by 2 bases and J by 5 bases, with 13 bases between the two germline ends. CDR3 length: 15 residues. Here the CDR3 reads CASSLRSSVNNEQFF. Here the CDR3 DNA reads TGTGCCAGCAGTTTAAGGAGTTCCGTAAACAATGAGCAGTTCTTC.

The sample holds many counts of this clonotype. V gene TRBV6-2 or TRBV6-3 combines with J gene TRBJ2-7; TRBD2 matches 10 bases. Germline V gene lookup returns CDR1 MNHEY and CDR2 SVGEGT. V was clipped by 6 bases and J by 0 bases; unmatched bases: 5. The CDR3 length is 15 residues. CDR3 in amino acids: CASRNSGRISYEQYF. The DNA of the CDR3 is TGTGCCAGCAGAAATAGCGGGAGGATCTCCTACGAGCAGTACTTC.